The 22 T cell receptor beta chains given below trace back to one sample, sequenced in a study of blood T cell repertoires in COVID-19. Here immunoSEQ multiplex PCR was the method, and the copy in TCRdb shows in-frame clones only, minus some. The sample has hundreds of thousands of clones, 80% to 90% seen once. Input material: peripheral blood. The origin of the receptors is a woman in her 70s with acute or convalescent COVID-19.

The chain joins TRBV25-1 to TRBJ1-4; the match to TRBD1 covers 7 bases. With 2 bases clipped from V and 1 base from J, the junction kept 1 base outside the gene matches. Looked up from germline, CDR1 is MGHDK and CDR2 is SYGVNS. The CDR3 covers 15 residues. The CDR3 DNA reads TGTGCCAGCAGTGAAAACAGGGGAACTAATGAAAAACTGTTTTTT. Its protein is CASSENRGTNEKLFF.

This clone was found a few times. J is TRBJ2-7 and V is TRBV6-2 or TRBV6-3; D unclear. The CDR3 is made up of 17 amino acids. V lost 0 bases to trimming and J lost 0 bases, with 15 bases between them. Germline CDR1 MNHEY, CDR2 SVGEGT. CDR3 in DNA: TGTGCCAGCAGTTACTCGATATTTAGCCAGAGCTCCTACGAGCAGTACTTC. It codes for CASSYSIFSQSSYEQYF.

The rearrangement joins TRBV4-1 to TRBJ1-4; the D is unclear. Germline assignment: CDR1 MGHRA and CDR2 YSYEKL. CDR3 length: 12 amino acids. The V end was cut by 4 bases, the J end by 11 bases, with 11 bases between. The DNA of the CDR3 is TGCGCCAGCAGCCTAATCCCCGGGAAACTGTTTTTT. Translating it yields CASSLIPGKLFF.

This chain joins TRBV4-3 and TRBJ2-3; 10 bases align to TRBD2. V was pared by 1 base and J by 4 bases, with 11 bases of the junction left unmatched. The CDR3 is 18 residues long. Germline values: CDR1 LGHNA, CDR2 YSLEER. CDR3 sequence: CASSQVGMVAGGADTQYF. DNA of the CDR3: TGCGCCAGCAGCCAAGTGGGCATGGTAGCGGGGGGTGCAGATACGCAGTATTTT.

This clone was observed a single time. The rearrangement uses TRBV27 and TRBJ2-5; possibly TRBD1 for D (6 bases). Germline V CDR1 and CDR2: MNHEY, SMNVEV (reference sequence). The CDR3 consists of 14 residues. Trimming pared 5 bases from V and 2 bases from J, leaving 12 bases between. The CDR3 nucleotides read TGTGCCAGCAGTATCCGGGACACGCAAGAGACCCAGTACTTC. It encodes CASSIRDTQETQYF.

The genes are TRBV6-1 and TRBJ1-6, with D possibly matching TRBD1 (5 bases). Germline values: CDR1 MNHNS, CDR2 SASEGT. Trimming pared 3 bases from V and 7 bases from J, leaving 7 bases between. This CDR3 is built from 13 residues. The CDR3 DNA reads as TGTGCCAGCAGTGAGGACACAAATTCACCCCTCCACTTT. It translates to CASSEDTNSPLHF.

The gene calls are TRBV2 and TRBJ2-3; 11 nucleotides align to TRBD2. The CDR3 extends over 15 amino acids. Germline CDR1 SNHLY, CDR2 FYNNEI. J was trimmed by 1 base and V by 8 bases; bases with no gene match: 5. The CDR3, as DNA: TGTGCCAGCGGATCTAGCGGGGGGCGCACAGATACGCAGTATTTT. Protein sequence: CASGSSGGRTDTQYF.

V is TRBV19 and J is TRBJ1-5; the D is unclear. This CDR3 is 17 amino acids long. V was clipped by 3 bases and J by 0 bases, with 15 bases between them. Germline V gene lookup returns CDR1 LNHDA and CDR2 SQIVND (reference sequence). The CDR3 nucleotides are TGTGCCAGTAGTATGTTCTCTGGCAGTTATAGCAATCAGCCCCAGCATTTT. The encoded protein is CASSMFSGSYSNQPQHF.

V and J are TRBV6-1 and TRBJ1-2; D gene unclear. V was pared by 2 bases and J by 2 bases, with 18 bases between. CDR3 size: 17 residues. Germline V gives CDR1 MNHNS, CDR2 SASEGT. CDR3 DNA: TGTGCCAGCAGTGAATTGGCCTTTGCAACGTCGAACTATGGCTACACCTTC. Residues: CASSELAFATSNYGYTF.

The table lists this clone with a few counts. The chain links TRBV5-1 to TRBJ1-1, with 9 bases fitting TRBD1. Germline V gives CDR1 SGHRS, CDR2 YFSETQ. This CDR3 spans 14 amino acids. Trimming cost V 3 bases and J 8 bases; bases outside gene matches: 8. The CDR3 protein is CASSSTGGEFEAFF. CDR3 nucleotides: TGCGCCAGCAGCTCGACAGGGGGGGAATTCGAAGCTTTCTTT. Full variable domain (remainder filled in from reference TRBV5-1 and TRBJ1-1): KAGVTQTPRYLIKTRGQQVTLSCSPISGHRSVSWYQQTPGQGLQFLFEYFSETQRNKGNFPGRFSGRQFSNSRSEMNVSTLELGDSALYLCASSSTGGEFEAFFGQGTRLTVV.

This CDR3 is CASSERRGQPQHF. The CDR3 DNA reads TGTGCCAGCAGTGAAAGAAGAGGTCAGCCCCAGCATTTT. This rearrangement joins TRBV2 to TRBJ1-5; no clear D gene. The CDR3 is 13 residues long. The germline V and J ends were trimmed by 2 bases and 6 bases, with 8 bases remaining between them. Germline CDR1 SNHLY, CDR2 FYNNEI.

The V and J genes are TRBV4-1 and TRBJ1-2; D might be TRBD1 (5 bases). Trimming removed 4 bases from V and 7 bases from J, with 19 bases in between. The V gene's germline CDR1 is MGHRA and CDR2 YSYEKL. The CDR3 covers 15 residues. The chain's CDR3 is CASSPFERGGRGYTF. The CDR3 nucleotides are TGCGCCAGCAGCCCCTTTGAAAGGGGAGGGCGTGGCTACACCTTC.

In its sample, this clone was seen once. V and J are TRBV29-1 and TRBJ1-5, with D possibly being TRBD1 (5 bases). CDR1 and CDR2 (germline): SQVTM, ANQGSEA. Deletions cut 3 bases from V and 2 bases from J, with 8 bases between. The CDR3 totals 13 residues. Written as DNA, the CDR3 is TGCAGCGTTGATTTAGGGGGCAATCAGCCCCAGCATTTT. Its protein product is CSVDLGGNQPQHF.

This chain links TRBV5-1 with TRBJ1-3; D not resolved. The CDR3 loop spans 14 amino acids. Trimming stripped 4 bases from V and 4 bases from J, with 12 bases between. Germline-derived CDR1 and CDR2 are SGHRS and YFSETQ. CDR3: CASSNSPTGNTIYF. As DNA, the CDR3 is TGCGCCAGCAGCAACAGTCCCACAGGAAACACCATATATTTT.

This clone was picked up one time. The chain recombines TRBV6-1 with TRBJ1-5; possible D gene TRBD1, 5 bases. V shed 1 base and J shed 2 bases, with 12 bases lying between them. The germline CDR1 and CDR2 sequences are MNHNS and SASEGT. This CDR3 comprises 16 residues. CDR3 sequence: CASSEDGGVGNQPQHF. The CDR3 DNA follows: TGTGCCAGCAGTGAAGACGGGGGGGTTGGCAATCAGCCCCAGCATTTT.

The chain links TRBV19 to TRBJ1-6; D remains unclear. Germline V gene data show CDR1 as LNHDA and CDR2 as SQIVND (reference sequence). The CDR3 consists of 13 residues. The V and J ends lost 7 bases and 7 bases respectively, with 11 bases between them. The CDR3 DNA sequence: TGTGCCAGTACCTCCCTCCCCAATTCACCCCTCCACTTT. It encodes CASTSLPNSPLHF.

The chain recombines TRBV7-8 with TRBJ1-1; 10 bases fit TRBD1. The J segment lost 2 bases and the V segment lost 2 bases, leaving 8 bases of the junction unmatched. The germline V gene has CDR1 SGHVS and CDR2 FQNEAQ. The CDR3 length is 17 residues. For the CDR3, the DNA is TGTGCCAGCAGCTTATTAGGGGGGACAGGGGCAAACACTGAAGCTTTCTTT. It specifies CASSLLGGTGANTEAFF.

The rearrangement joins TRBV4-2 to TRBJ2-5; 9 bases line up with TRBD1. Germline assignment: CDR1 LGHNA and CDR2 YNFKEQ. The V segment lost 0 bases and the J segment 10 bases; nucleotides outside the gene matches: 12. This CDR3 contains 16 residues. CDR3 protein: CASSQDPTGGQTDQYF. CDR3 coding DNA: TGTGCCAGCAGCCAAGACCCGACAGGGGGGCAGACTGACCAGTACTTC.

CDR3 residues: CATSEFGSGTDTQYF. The DNA of the CDR3 is TGTGCCACCAGTGAGTTCGGGTCGGGCACAGATACGCAGTATTTT. The chain recombines TRBV24-1 with TRBJ2-3; D remains ambiguous. Germline CDR1 and CDR2: KGHDR and SFDVKD. The CDR3 is made up of 15 amino acids. Between the trimmed V and J ends, which lost 4 bases and 1 base, there was a span of 11 bases.

This sequence joins TRBV19 and TRBJ1-5, with D tentatively TRBD1 (5 bases). The CDR3 is made up of 14 amino acids. V was shortened by 5 bases and J by 2 bases, with 10 bases between the two germline ends. Germline lookup yields CDR1 LNHDA and CDR2 SQIVND (reference sequence). The chain's CDR3 is CASSSGVGNQPQHF. The DNA of the CDR3 is TGTGCCAGTAGTTCGGGGGTGGGCAATCAGCCCCAGCATTTT.

V gene TRBV5-1 combines with J gene TRBJ1-3; D possibly corresponds to TRBD1 (5 bases). Germline V gene data show CDR1 as SGHRS and CDR2 as YFSETQ. V lost 4 bases and J 1 base, leaving 9 bases between the germline ends. CDR3 length equals 14 residues. CDR3 nucleotides: TGCGCCAGCAGCCCCAGGGTATCTGGAAACACCATATATTTT. Its protein product is CASSPRVSGNTIYF.

The chain carries TRBV19 and TRBJ1-4; D possibly corresponds to TRBD1 (5 bases). Germline values: CDR1 LNHDA, CDR2 SQIVND (reference sequence). The CDR3 spans 15 residues. V was trimmed by 4 bases and J by 2 bases, leaving 11 bases between them. CDR3 nucleotide sequence: TGTGCCAGTAGTAGCCCAAAGGGGACTAATGAAAAACTGTTTTTT. Protein sequence: CASSSPKGTNEKLFF.